This T cell receptor (beta chain) originates from a study of technical replicates of blood from several donors. Repertoires were generated with immunoSEQ multiplex PCR, while TCRdb's copy carries only in-frame clones and drops some. The sample has some 77,000 clones, around 85% seen once; the top ten hold roughly 4.5%. There are 15 residues in the CDR3. Germline CDR1 is SGHRS and CDR2 is YFSETQ. V lost 3 bases and J lost 4; bases outside the gene matches: 6. The sample comprised PBMCs. The sequence was obtained from a human donor in good health. Some clones in this sample may be carry-over from other donors' samples. The J gene is TRBJ2-2, the V gene TRBV5-1; TRBD1 aligns across 7 bases. CDR3 loop: CASSWMTGITGELFF. The DNA for the CDR3 is TGCGCCAGCAGCTGGATGACAGGGATCACCGGGGAGCTGTTTTTT.